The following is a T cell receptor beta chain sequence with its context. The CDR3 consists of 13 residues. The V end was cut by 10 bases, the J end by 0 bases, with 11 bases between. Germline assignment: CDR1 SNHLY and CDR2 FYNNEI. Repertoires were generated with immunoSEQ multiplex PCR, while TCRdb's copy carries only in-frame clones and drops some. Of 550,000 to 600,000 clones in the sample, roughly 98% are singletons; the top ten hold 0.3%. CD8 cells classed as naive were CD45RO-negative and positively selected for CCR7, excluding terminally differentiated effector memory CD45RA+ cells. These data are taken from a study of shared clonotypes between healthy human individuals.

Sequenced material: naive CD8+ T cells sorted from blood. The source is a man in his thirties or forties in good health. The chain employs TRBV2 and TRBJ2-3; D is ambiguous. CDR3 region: CATPSASTDTQYF. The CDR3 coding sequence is TGTGCCACCCCCTCAGCTAGCACAGATACGCAGTATTTT.